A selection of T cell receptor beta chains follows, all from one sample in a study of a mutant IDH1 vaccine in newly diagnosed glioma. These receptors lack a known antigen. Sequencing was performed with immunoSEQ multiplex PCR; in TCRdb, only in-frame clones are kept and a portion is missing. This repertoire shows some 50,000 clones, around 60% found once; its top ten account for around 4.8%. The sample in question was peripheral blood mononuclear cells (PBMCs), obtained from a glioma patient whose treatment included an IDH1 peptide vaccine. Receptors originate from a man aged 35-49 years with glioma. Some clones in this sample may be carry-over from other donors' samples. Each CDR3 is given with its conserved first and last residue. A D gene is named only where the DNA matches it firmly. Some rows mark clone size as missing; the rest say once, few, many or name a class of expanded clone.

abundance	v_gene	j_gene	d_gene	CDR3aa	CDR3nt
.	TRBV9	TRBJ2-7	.	CASSVGLGDSYEQYF	TGTGCCAGCAGCGTAGGGCTTGGGGACTCCTACGAGCAGTACTTC
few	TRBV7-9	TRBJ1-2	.	CASSNAGTSYGYTF	TGTGCCAGCAGCAACGCCGGGACATCATATGGCTACACCTTC
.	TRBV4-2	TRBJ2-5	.	CASSQNKETQYF	TGTGCCAGCAGCCAGAACAAAGAGACCCAGTACTTC
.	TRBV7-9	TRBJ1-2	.	CASSPGLGSDGYTF	TGTGCCAGCAGCCCGGGGCTGGGGAGTGATGGCTACACCTTC
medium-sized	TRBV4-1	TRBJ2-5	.	CASSGLQKETQYF	TGCGCCAGCAGCGGGCTTCAGAAGGAGACCCAGTACTTC
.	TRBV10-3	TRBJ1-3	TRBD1	CAISGQTGDGNTIYF	TGTGCCATCAGTGGCCAAACAGGGGATGGAAACACCATATATTTT
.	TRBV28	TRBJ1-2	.	CASSLDSYGYTF	TGTGCCAGCAGTTTGGACAGCTATGGCTACACCTTC
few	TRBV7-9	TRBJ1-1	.	CASSPDGNTEAFF	TGTGCCAGCAGCCCCGACGGAAACACTGAAGCTTTCTTT
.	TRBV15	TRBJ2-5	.	CATSSWEEDQETQYF	TGTGCCACCAGCAGTTGGGAGGAGGACCAAGAGACCCAGTACTTC
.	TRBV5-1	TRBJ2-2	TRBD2	CASSLGLAGATGELFF	TGCGCCAGCAGCTTGGGACTAGCGGGGGCCACCGGGGAGCTGTTTTTT
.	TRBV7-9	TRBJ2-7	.	CASSPALRGPYEQYF	TGTGCCAGCAGCCCCGCGCTCAGGGGACCCTACGAGCAGTACTTC
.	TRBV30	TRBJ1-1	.	CAWGAGSSTIPRAFF	TGTGCCTGGGGGGCAGGAAGTTCCACGATCCCCCGAGCTTTCTTT
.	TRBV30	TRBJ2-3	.	CAWRPLGDTQYF	TGTGCCTGGAGGCCCCTCGGAGATACGCAGTATTTT
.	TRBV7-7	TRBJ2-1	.	CASSPGGYSYNEQFF	TGTGCCAGCAGCCCTGGGGGGTACTCATACAATGAGCAGTTCTTC
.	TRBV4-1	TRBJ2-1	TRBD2	CASSPLPSGGAGNEQFF	TGCGCCAGCAGTCCCCTCCCTAGCGGGGGGGCGGGGAATGAGCAGTTCTTC
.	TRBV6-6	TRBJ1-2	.	CASQIDQVNYGYTF	TGTGCCAGCCAAATCGACCAAGTCAACTATGGCTACACCTTC
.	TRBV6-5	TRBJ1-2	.	CASSWAGHGYTF	TGTGCCAGCAGTTGGGCAGGGCATGGCTACACCTTC
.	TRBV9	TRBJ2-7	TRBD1	CASSQGVSSYEQYF	TGTGCCAGCAGCCAGGGGGTAAGCTCCTACGAGCAGTACTTC
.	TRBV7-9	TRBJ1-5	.	CASSQRNQPQHF	TGTGCCAGCAGCCAAAGAAATCAGCCCCAGCATTTT
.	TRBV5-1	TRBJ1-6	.	CASSLASSPYNSPLHF	TGCGCCAGCAGCTTGGCCTCCAGTCCCTATAATTCACCCCTCCACTTT
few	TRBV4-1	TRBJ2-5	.	CASSQGQAMGHKETQYF	TGCGCCAGCAGCCAAGGACAGGCTATGGGGCACAAAGAGACCCAGTACTTC
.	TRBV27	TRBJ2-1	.	CASSLGAGNEQFF	TGTGCCAGCAGTTTAGGGGCGGGAAATGAGCAGTTCTTC
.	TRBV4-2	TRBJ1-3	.	CASSQEAWSTGNTIYF	TGTGCCAGCAGCCAAGAAGCTTGGTCGACGGGAAACACCATATATTTT
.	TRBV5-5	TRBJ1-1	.	CASSLWTANTEAFF	TGTGCCAGCAGCTTGTGGACGGCGAACACTGAAGCTTTCTTT
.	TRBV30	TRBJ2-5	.	CAWWAGSETQYF	TGTGCCTGGTGGGCGGGGTCAGAGACCCAGTACTTC
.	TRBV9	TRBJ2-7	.	CASSGSPDFSYEQYF	TGTGCCAGCAGCGGTAGCCCTGACTTCTCCTACGAGCAGTACTTC
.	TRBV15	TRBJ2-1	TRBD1	CATDRGHYNEQFF	TGTGCCACAGATAGGGGGCACTACAATGAGCAGTTCTTC
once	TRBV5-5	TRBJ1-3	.	CASSDEPSGNTIYF	TGTGCCAGCAGCGACGAGCCTTCTGGAAACACCATATATTTT
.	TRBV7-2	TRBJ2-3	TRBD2	CASSLGGLAGTDTQYF	TGTGCCAGCAGCTTAGGGGGACTAGCGGGCACAGATACGCAGTATTTT
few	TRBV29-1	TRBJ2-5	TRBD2	CSHTGGQETQYF	TGCAGCCACACGGGAGGCCAAGAGACCCAGTACTTC
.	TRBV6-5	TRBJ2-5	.	CASSRDRKETQYF	TGTGCCAGCAGCCGCGACAGAAAAGAGACCCAGTACTTC
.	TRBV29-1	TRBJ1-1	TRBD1	CSVVTGGRGTEAFF	TGCAGCGTTGTGACAGGGGGTCGGGGCACTGAAGCTTTCTTT
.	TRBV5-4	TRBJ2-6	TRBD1	CASSLGQSSSGANVLTF	TGTGCCAGCAGCCTGGGACAGTCGAGCTCTGGGGCCAACGTCCTGACTTTC
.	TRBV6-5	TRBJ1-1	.	CASSYSRAPLPEAFF	TGTGCCAGCAGTTACTCCAGGGCCCCTCTCCCTGAAGCTTTCTTT
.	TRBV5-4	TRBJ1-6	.	CASSLERGGSPLHF	TGTGCCAGCAGCTTGGAACGGGGTGGTTCACCCCTCCACTTT
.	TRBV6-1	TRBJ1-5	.	CASRALWGNQPQHF	TGTGCCAGCAGGGCCCTTTGGGGCAATCAGCCCCAGCATTTT
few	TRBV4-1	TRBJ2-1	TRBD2	CASATSGVSFSYNEQFF	TGCGCCAGTGCGACTAGCGGGGTAAGCTTCTCCTACAATGAGCAGTTCTTC
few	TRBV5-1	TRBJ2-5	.	CASTGQGLGETQYF	TGCGCCAGCACGGGGCAGGGGTTGGGTGAGACCCAGTACTTC
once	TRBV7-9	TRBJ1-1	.	CASTQAGSLPFF	TGTGCCAGCACCCAGGCCGGGTCTCTTCCTTTCTTT
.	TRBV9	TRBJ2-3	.	CASSASLQGAQDTQYF	TGTGCCAGCAGCGCCTCTCTCCAAGGAGCGCAGGATACGCAGTATTTT